This T cell receptor (beta chain) was captured by sequencing in a study of cytotoxic CD8 clonotypes in ibrutinib-treated CLL. Trimming took 8 bases from V and 2 from J; bases not matched to a gene: 12. The CDR3 consists of 16 residues. From germline, CDR1 is WSHSY and CDR2 SAAADI. Findings and caveats of the study: Public clonotypes, rarely seen, contracted or held steady on treatment.

Worth noting for this clone: The antigen remains undetermined.

TCRdb keeps only in-frame clones here, not all; method: immunoSEQ multiplex PCR. Here the sample spans some 350,000 clones, 67% being singletons. The sample in question was PBMCs, obtained after 36 months of ibrutinib treatment. The sequence derives from a human donor with chronic lymphocytic leukemia. This sequence joins TRBV10-2 and TRBJ2-3, with 8 bases aligning to TRBD1. The chain's CDR3 is CASETRQGIHTDTQYF. Here the CDR3 DNA reads TGCGCCAGCGAAACGAGACAGGGGATCCACACAGATACGCAGTATTTT.